Sequencing of this TCR beta chain was carried out in a study of blood T cell repertoires in COVID-19. In the authors' workflow: For nucleated cells, counts were estimated from reference gene primer amplification. Measured with immunoSEQ multiplex PCR; TCRdb has only the in-frame clones, and not every one. The V and J calls and the clone size are those of that table, but D and trimming were determined from the DNA. The data show fewer than 300,000 clones, roughly 85% seen once. Sequences were obtained from peripheral blood. The sequence derives from a young woman with acute or convalescent COVID-19.

In DNA, the CDR3 is TGTGCCAGCAGCTTGGGGACAGGGGCCCCTAATGAAAAACTGTTTTTT. Residues: CASSLGTGAPNEKLFF. This chain connects TRBV5-4 to TRBJ1-4; TRBD1 matches at 9 bases. This CDR3 is built from 16 residues. The V gene's germline CDR1 is SGHNT and CDR2 YYREEE (reference sequence). V trimming: 0 bases; J trimming: 3 bases; junction bases outside the gene matches: 3.